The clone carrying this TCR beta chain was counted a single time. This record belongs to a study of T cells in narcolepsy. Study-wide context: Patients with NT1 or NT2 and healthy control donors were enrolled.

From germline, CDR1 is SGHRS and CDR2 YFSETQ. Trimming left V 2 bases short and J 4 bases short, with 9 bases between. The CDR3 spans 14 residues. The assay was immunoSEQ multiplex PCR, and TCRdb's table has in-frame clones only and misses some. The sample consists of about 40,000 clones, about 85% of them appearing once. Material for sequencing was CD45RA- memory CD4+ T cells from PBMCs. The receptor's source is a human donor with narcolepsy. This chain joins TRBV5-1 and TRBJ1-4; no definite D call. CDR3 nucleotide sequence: TGCGCCAGCAGCTTTCGGGCGGATAATGAAAAACTGTTTTTT. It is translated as CASSFRADNEKLFF. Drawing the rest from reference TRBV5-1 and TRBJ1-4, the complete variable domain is KAGVTQTPRYLIKTRGQQVTLSCSPISGHRSVSWYQQTPGQGLQFLFEYFSETQRNKGNFPGRFSGRQFSNSRSEMNVSTLELGDSALYLCASSFRADNEKLFFGSGTQLSVL.